Listed below are T cell receptor beta chains from one sample, sequenced in a study of cytomegalovirus exposure and HLA in healthy donors. The data were produced by immunoSEQ multiplex PCR, yet TCRdb's version contains in-frame clones alone and is incomplete. The table includes about 100,000 clones, approximately 80% detected once. The material sequenced was PBMCs. These receptors were taken from a woman aged 70-85 years in good health and CMV-seropositive. CDR3s include the opening cysteine and the closing phenylalanine or tryptophan. Each record gives: V gene, J gene, D gene, clone size, CDR3 protein, CDR3 DNA. The D gene is left open where the match is weak. Size is stated for part of the rows, as once, few or many counts, or as a class when the clone is expanded.

>TRBV18|TRBJ2-1|-|-
CASSPASSYNEQFF
TGTGCCAGCTCACCTGCGAGTTCTTACAATGAGCAGTTCTTC
>TRBV6-1|TRBJ1-5|-|-
CASSEASRNQPQHF
TGTGCCAGCAGTGAGGCCAGTCGAAATCAGCCCCAGCATTTT
>TRBV27|TRBJ2-3|-|-
CASSLFPGNTDTQYF
TGTGCCAGCAGTTTATTTCCGGGAAACACAGATACGCAGTATTTT
>TRBV27|TRBJ2-1|TRBD2|-
CASRSAGGYNEQFF
TGTGCCAGCCGAAGCGCGGGAGGGTACAATGAGCAGTTCTTC
>TRBV5-6|TRBJ2-1|-|-
CASSLVQNNEQFF
TGTGCCAGCAGCTTGGTACAAAACAATGAGCAGTTCTTC
>TRBV30|TRBJ2-1|TRBD2|-
CAWGGSGGLRFF
TGTGCCTGGGGTGGGAGCGGGGGGTTAAGGTTCTTC
>TRBV13|TRBJ2-6|TRBD1|-
CASSLVSRGQGLSGANVLTF
TGTGCCAGCAGCTTAGTGAGTAGGGGACAGGGACTCTCTGGGGCCAACGTCCTGACTTTC
>TRBV18|TRBJ2-2|-|-
CASSPPAGVNTGELFF
TGTGCCAGCTCACCCCCCGCAGGGGTGAACACCGGGGAGCTGTTTTTT
>TRBV10-2|TRBJ2-7|-|few
CASSAGLRYGYEQYF
TGCGCCAGCAGCGCGGGATTACGATATGGCTACGAGCAGTACTTC
>TRBV6-1|TRBJ2-2|-|few
CASTISANTGELFF
TGTGCCAGCACTATCAGCGCGAACACCGGGGAGCTGTTTTTT
>TRBV7-9|TRBJ1-2|TRBD1|few
CASSSRDRAYYGYTF
TGTGCCAGCAGCTCACGGGACAGGGCCTACTATGGCTACACCTTC
>TRBV21-1|TRBJ2-5|-|once
CASSKDRVQGGQTQYF
TGTGCCAGCAGCAAAGACCGGGTTCAGGGGGGCCAAACCCAGTACTTC
>TRBV5-1|TRBJ2-2|TRBD2|-
CASSIAGVVPGELFF
TGCGCCAGCAGTATAGCGGGTGTGGTTCCCGGGGAGCTGTTTTTT
>TRBV5-1|TRBJ2-3|TRBD2|-
CASSLGTSGSTDTQYF
TGCGCCAGCAGCCTCGGGACTAGCGGAAGCACAGATACGCAGTATTTT
>TRBV7-7|TRBJ2-4|TRBD1|-
CASSPSGDRGNIQYF
TGTGCTAGCAGCCCATCCGGGGACAGGGGTAACATTCAGTACTTC
>TRBV5-1|TRBJ1-5|-|-
CASSFSRDSPQHF
TGCGCCAGCAGCTTTAGCAGGGACTCGCCCCAGCATTTT
>TRBV28|TRBJ1-6|TRBD1|-
CASSPGQGLPPLHF
TGTGCCAGCAGTCCTGGACAGGGGTTGCCACCCCTCCACTTT
>TRBV25-1|TRBJ1-2|TRBD1|-
CASTGQGARGYTF
TGTGCCAGCACGGGACAGGGGGCGAGGGGCTACACCTTC
>TRBV30|TRBJ1-6|TRBD1|-
CAWDRVGSPLHF
TGTGCCTGGGACAGGGTGGGTTCACCCCTCCACTTT
>TRBV27|TRBJ2-1|TRBD2|-
CASSLGGSLYNEQFF
TGTGCCAGCAGTTTAGGCGGGAGTCTCTACAATGAGCAGTTCTTC
>TRBV7-9|TRBJ1-1|-|-
CASSLRENTEAFF
TGTGCCAGCAGCCTCCGCGAGAACACTGAAGCTTTCTTT
>TRBV28|TRBJ2-2|-|-
CASSFPGKDTGELFF
TGTGCCAGCAGTTTTCCCGGGAAGGACACCGGGGAGCTGTTTTTT
>TRBV18|TRBJ2-7|-|-
CASSPRSGEQYF
TGTGCCAGCTCACCTAGATCAGGCGAGCAGTACTTC
>TRBV29-1|TRBJ2-7|TRBD1|-
CSAFTGGSSYEQYF
TGCAGCGCCTTTACAGGGGGAAGCTCCTACGAGCAGTACTTC
>TRBV5-8|TRBJ2-3|TRBD2|-
CASSPRLAGHTDTQYF
TGTGCCAGCAGCCCCCGACTAGCGGGCCACACAGATACGCAGTATTTT
>TRBV7-2|TRBJ2-7|-|-
CASSPSIHYEQYF
TGTGCCAGCAGTCCATCGATACACTACGAGCAGTACTTC
>TRBV5-6|TRBJ2-7|-|-
CASSPTSGTYEQYF
TGTGCCAGCAGTCCGACGTCGGGGACCTACGAGCAGTACTTC
>TRBV5-8|TRBJ2-5|TRBD1|-
CASSSFLTGETETQYF
TGTGCCAGCAGCTCTTTCTTGACAGGGGAGACGGAGACCCAGTACTTC
>TRBV5-1|TRBJ2-1|-|-
CASSFGGPIDEQFF
TGCGCCAGCAGCTTTGGCGGGCCGATAGATGAGCAGTTCTTC
>TRBV7-2|TRBJ2-2|TRBD1|-
CASSIDRVSTGELFF
TGTGCCAGCAGCATTGACAGGGTTAGCACCGGGGAGCTGTTTTTT
>TRBV28|TRBJ2-3|TRBD2|-
CASSLSGYSTDTQYF
TGTGCCAGCAGTCTTAGCGGGTACAGCACAGATACGCAGTATTTT
>TRBV30|TRBJ1-5|-|-
CAWTGEPNQPQHF
TGTGCCTGGACGGGTGAGCCAAATCAGCCCCAGCATTTT
>TRBV7-2|TRBJ2-2|-|-
CASSNRGGTGELFF
TGTGCCAGCAGCAACAGGGGGGGGACCGGGGAGCTGTTTTTT
>TRBV25-1|TRBJ2-1|TRBD2|once
CASSEGLAGDEQFF
TGTGCCAGCAGTGAGGGACTAGCGGGAGATGAGCAGTTCTTC
>TRBV7-9|TRBJ1-1|-|-
CASSPKGANTEAFF
TGTGCCAGCAGTCCAAAAGGGGCGAACACTGAAGCTTTCTTT
>TRBV7-9|TRBJ1-3|-|-
CASSLTGSGNTIYF
TGTGCCAGCAGCCTTACTGGCTCTGGAAACACCATATATTTT
>TRBV27|TRBJ2-7|TRBD2|-
CASSFQGLPGLAGGFYEQYF
TGTGCCAGCAGTTTTCAAGGGCTCCCCGGACTAGCGGGAGGGTTTTACGAGCAGTACTTC
>TRBV7-6|TRBJ2-1|-|-
CASSLAGGSGFYNEQFF
TGTGCCAGCAGCTTAGCCGGCGGTAGCGGATTCTACAATGAGCAGTTCTTC
>TRBV29-1|TRBJ1-1|TRBD1|-
CSVDQGAKSAEAFF
TGCAGCGTTGATCAGGGGGCGAAGAGCGCTGAAGCTTTCTTT
>TRBV11-3|TRBJ2-7|-|once
CASSPYKRLNEQYF
TGTGCCAGCAGCCCATACAAGCGGTTGAACGAGCAGTACTTC
>TRBV11-1|TRBJ2-1|TRBD2|few
CASSPRRASGQGPNEQFF
TGTGCCAGCAGCCCTCGGCGCGCTAGCGGGCAAGGACCCAATGAGCAGTTCTTC
>TRBV7-3|TRBJ2-1|-|-
CASSLPGHGEQFF
TGTGCCAGCAGTCTCCCAGGTCATGGCGAGCAGTTCTTC
>TRBV29-1|TRBJ2-3|TRBD2|-
CSVGLAMGADTQYF
TGCAGCGTCGGACTAGCGATGGGAGCAGATACGCAGTATTTT
>TRBV30|TRBJ1-2|TRBD1|-
CAWIGRGLYGYTF
TGTGCCTGGATAGGCAGGGGGCTCTATGGCTACACCTTC
>TRBV7-9|TRBJ2-7|TRBD2|once
CASSFSGASYEQYF
TGTGCCAGCAGCTTCAGCGGGGCCTCCTACGAGCAGTACTTC
>TRBV5-4|TRBJ2-7|-|-
CASRVTSGANCEQYF
TGTGCCAGCAGGGTTACCTCAGGGGCGAACTGCGAGCAGTACTTC
>TRBV29-1|TRBJ2-1|-|-
CSVTRLDNEQFF
TGCAGCGTGACTCGACTTGACAATGAGCAGTTCTTC
>TRBV7-2|TRBJ1-2|-|-
CASSLGSAANYGYTF
TGTGCCAGCAGCTTAGGGTCTGCAGCTAACTATGGCTACACCTTC
>TRBV9|TRBJ1-4|-|few
CASSVGQGREKLFF
TGTGCCAGCAGCGTAGGGCAGGGGCGGGAAAAACTGTTTTTT
>TRBV11-3|TRBJ2-2|-|-
CASSQAGVGKGELFF
TGTGCCAGCAGCCAGGCAGGGGTGGGAAAGGGGGAGCTGTTTTTT
>TRBV19|TRBJ2-7|-|once
CASSMFTGGVREQYF
TGTGCCAGTAGTATGTTCACAGGGGGGGTTCGGGAGCAGTACTTC
>TRBV5-6|TRBJ2-2|-|once
CASTSWSANTGELFF
TGTGCCAGCACCTCTTGGTCAGCGAACACCGGGGAGCTGTTTTTT
>TRBV19|TRBJ1-2|-|-
CASRLSGRVEGYTF
TGTGCCAGTAGGCTCTCGGGGAGGGTAGAAGGCTACACCTTC
>TRBV7-7|TRBJ2-3|TRBD1|-
CASSSSGTGRITDTQYF
TGTGCTAGCAGCTCCTCCGGGACAGGGAGGATCACAGATACGCAGTATTTT
>TRBV7-2|TRBJ2-1|-|-
CASSPQRALFYNEQFF
TGTGCCAGCAGCCCCCAGCGCGCACTATTCTACAATGAGCAGTTCTTC